The 12 T cell receptor beta chains reported below all come from one sample, sequenced in a study of cytomegalovirus exposure and HLA in healthy donors. The data were produced by immunoSEQ multiplex PCR, yet TCRdb's version contains in-frame clones alone and is incomplete. The table shows approximately 230,000 clones, with about 90% occurring only once. Sequencing was done on a sample of PBMCs. These receptors came from a man between 18 and 29 years old in good health and CMV-seropositive.

The J gene is TRBJ1-2, the V gene TRBV6-1; the D gene is possibly TRBD1 (5 bases). The V gene's germline CDR1 is MNHNS and CDR2 SASEGT. The germline V and J ends were trimmed by 2 bases and 6 bases, with 16 bases remaining between them. The CDR3 has 15 amino acids. This chain's CDR3 is CASSESGAILNGYTF. The DNA for the CDR3 is TGTGCCAGCAGTGAATCCGGGGCCATCCTTAATGGCTACACCTTC.

This chain links TRBV15 with TRBJ2-1; 10 bases map to TRBD2. Germline CDR1 is LNHNV and CDR2 is YYDKDF (reference sequence). The junction had 6 bases not matched to a gene; V was cut back by 4 bases and J by 6 bases. There are 15 residues in the CDR3. The CDR3 bases are TGTGCCACCAGCACGGCTAGCGGGAGTGGCAATGAGCAGTTCTTC. Its translation: CATSTASGSGNEQFF.

The chain is built from TRBV2 and TRBJ2-1; 12 bases line up with TRBD2. The CDR3 is 17 residues long. The germline V gene encodes CDR1 SNHLY and CDR2 FYNNEI. Trimming cost V 6 bases and J 5 bases; bases outside gene matches: 11. The chain's CDR3 is CASRPRLAGEGHNEQFF. The CDR3 coding sequence is TGTGCCAGCAGACCTAGACTAGCGGGAGAGGGGCACAATGAGCAGTTCTTC. Full variable domain (outside the CDR3, taken from reference TRBV2 and TRBJ2-1): EPEVTQTPSHQVTQMGQEVILRCVPISNHLYFYWYRQILGQKVEFLVSFYNNEISEKSEIFDDQFSVERPDGSNFTLKIRSTKLEDSAMYFCASRPRLAGEGHNEQFFGPGTRLTVL.

The chain joins TRBV2 to TRBJ2-2, with 12 bases fitting TRBD1. The CDR3 spans 14 residues. The germline gives CDR1 SNHLY, CDR2 FYNNEI. V trimming: 6 bases; J trimming: 7 bases; junction bases outside the gene matches: 3. CDR3 region: CASSGTGGFGELFF. As DNA, the CDR3 is TGTGCCAGCAGCGGGACAGGGGGCTTCGGGGAGCTGTTTTTT.

The chain combines TRBV29-1 with TRBJ2-2; D is ambiguous. The CDR3 sequence is 15 residues long. The V gene's germline CDR1 is SQVTM and CDR2 ANQGSEA. V lost 4 bases and J lost 0, with 12 bases in between. The CDR3 nucleotides are TGCAGCGTTGCATTCAGAGAATCGAACACCGGGGAGCTGTTTTTT. Amino acids: CSVAFRESNTGELFF.

The V gene is TRBV9, the J gene TRBJ2-7; D possibly corresponds to TRBD1 (6 bases). Germline CDR1 and CDR2: SGDLS and YYNGEE. This CDR3 region has 14 residues. V was trimmed by 0 bases and J by 1 base, leaving 8 bases between them. CDR3 sequence: CASSVEGVSYEQYF. CDR3 DNA: TGTGCCAGCAGCGTAGAGGGGGTTTCCTACGAGCAGTACTTC.

This rearrangement joins TRBV9 to TRBJ2-7; 9 bases are shared with TRBD2. Germline lookup yields CDR1 SGDLS and CDR2 YYNGEE. The CDR3 is made up of 15 amino acids. V shed 4 bases, J shed 5 bases, and the junction held 10 bases outside the gene matches. CDR3 residues: CASSPRVAGVHEQYF. CDR3 in DNA: TGTGCCAGCAGCCCACGGGTAGCGGGAGTCCACGAGCAGTACTTC.

This chain joins TRBV4-1 and TRBJ2-7; either TRBD1 or TRBD2 may supply D (5 bases each). The CDR3 extends over 15 amino acids. The germline V gene encodes CDR1 MGHRA and CDR2 YSYEKL. Trimming pared 0 bases from V and 3 bases from J, leaving 12 bases between. CDR3 sequence: CASSQDHGTFYEQYF. The CDR3 nucleotides are TGCGCCAGCAGCCAAGATCACGGGACCTTCTACGAGCAGTACTTC.

V usage is TRBV27 and J usage is TRBJ2-7; D is unclear. Trimming shortened V by 5 bases and J by 6 bases, and 11 bases separated the two germline ends. The CDR3 extends over 12 amino acids. Germline CDR1 and CDR2: MNHEY and SMNVEV (reference sequence). CDR3 DNA sequence: TGTGCCAGCAGTGGTTTATCTGGCGAGCAGTACTTC. Encoded protein: CASSGLSGEQYF.

This clone was found once. The rearrangement uses TRBV2 and TRBJ1-1; D gene ambiguous. Germline V gene data show CDR1 as SNHLY and CDR2 as FYNNEI. V lost 8 bases to trimming and J lost 5 bases, with 12 bases between them. The CDR3 runs to 12 residues. The CDR3 here is CASGEGWTEAFF. CDR3 bases: TGTGCCAGCGGGGAGGGATGGACTGAAGCTTTCTTT.

CDR3 in amino acids: CASSLGLGSTDTQYF. The CDR3 nucleotides read TGCGCCAGCAGCTTGGGACTGGGGAGCACAGATACGCAGTATTTT. This chain joins TRBV5-1 and TRBJ2-3; unclear D gene. Germline loops: CDR1 SGHRS, CDR2 YFSETQ. V lost 0 bases, J lost 0 bases, and 8 bases lay in between. The CDR3 length is 15 residues.

This clone has only a few counts. CDR3 loop: CASSLGQFPNQPQHF. As DNA, the CDR3 is TGTGCCAGCAGCTTGGGACAGTTCCCCAATCAGCCCCAGCATTTT. The chain joins TRBV5-6 to TRBJ1-5; D perhaps matches TRBD1 (5 bases). The CDR3 runs to 15 residues. Germline assignment: CDR1 SGHDT and CDR2 YYEEEE. V lost 0 bases and J lost 3, with 10 bases in between.